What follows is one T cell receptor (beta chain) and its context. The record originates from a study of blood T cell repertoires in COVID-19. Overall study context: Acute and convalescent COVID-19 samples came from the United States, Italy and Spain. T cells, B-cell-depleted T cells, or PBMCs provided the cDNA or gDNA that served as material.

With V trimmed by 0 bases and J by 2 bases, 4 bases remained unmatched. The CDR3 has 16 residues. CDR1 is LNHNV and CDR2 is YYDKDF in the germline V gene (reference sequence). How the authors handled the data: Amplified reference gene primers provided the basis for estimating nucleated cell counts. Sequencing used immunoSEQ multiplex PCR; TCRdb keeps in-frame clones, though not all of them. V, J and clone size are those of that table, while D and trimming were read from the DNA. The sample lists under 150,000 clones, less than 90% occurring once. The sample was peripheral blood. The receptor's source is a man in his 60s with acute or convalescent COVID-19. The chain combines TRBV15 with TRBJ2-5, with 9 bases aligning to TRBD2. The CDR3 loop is CATSRDSRGGQETQYF. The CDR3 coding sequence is TGTGCCACCAGCAGAGACTCGCGGGGGGGGCAAGAGACCCAGTACTTC.